The 3 T cell receptor beta chains below all came from one sample that was sequenced in a study of monozygotic twins with inflammatory bowel disease (dated by TCRdb to between 2018 and 2021). Library preparation employed 5' RACE. Sequencing relied on an Illumina HiSeq 2500. TCRdb reprocessed the raw reads; every CDR3 protein sequence is a single record, and DNA is not supplied. The sample's own table lists a few hundred thousand distinct CDR3 sequences. Approximately 1.6% of the sample belongs to the ten largest clones. The specimen was blood. The source of these receptors is a human donor with ulcerative colitis or Crohn's disease, or a healthy co-twin of an affected twin (not recorded which).

CDR3 sequence reads: CASSLILTRGKLFF. This chain links TRBV12-3 or TRBV12-4 with TRBJ1-4; there is no DNA to check the TCRdb D call of TRBD1. The CDR3 is 14 residues long.

The rearrangement joins TRBV2 to TRBJ1-1; TCRdb's assignment of TRBD1 cannot be checked, as there is no DNA. CDR3 length: 14 amino acids. The germline gives CDR1 SNHLY, CDR2 FYNNEI. CDR3 amino acids: CASIIDGTVTEAFF.

This rearrangement joins TRBV5-5 to TRBJ1-1; lacking DNA, the TRBD1 call made by TCRdb goes unchecked. The CDR3 has 15 amino acids. Germline V gene lookup returns CDR1 SGHKS and CDR2 YYEKEE (reference sequence). CDR3 loop: CASSPGRGPEAEAFF.